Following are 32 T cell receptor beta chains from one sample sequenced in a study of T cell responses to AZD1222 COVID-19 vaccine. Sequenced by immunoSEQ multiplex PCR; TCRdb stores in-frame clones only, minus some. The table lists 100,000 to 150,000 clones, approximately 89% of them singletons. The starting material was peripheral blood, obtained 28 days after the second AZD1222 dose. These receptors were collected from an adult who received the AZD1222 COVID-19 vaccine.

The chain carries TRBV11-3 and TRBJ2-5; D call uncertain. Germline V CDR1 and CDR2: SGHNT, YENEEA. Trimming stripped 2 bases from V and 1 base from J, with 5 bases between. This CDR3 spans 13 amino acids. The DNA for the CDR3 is TGTGCCAGCAGCTTATGGACCCAAGAGACCCAGTACTTC. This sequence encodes CASSLWTQETQYF.

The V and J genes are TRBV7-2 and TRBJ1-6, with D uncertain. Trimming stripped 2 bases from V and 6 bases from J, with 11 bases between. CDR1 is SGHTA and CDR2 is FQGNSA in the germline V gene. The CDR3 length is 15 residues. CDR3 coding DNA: TGTGCCAGCAGCTTACTGGCCGTTAGTAATTCACCCCTCCACTTT. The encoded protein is CASSLLAVSNSPLHF.

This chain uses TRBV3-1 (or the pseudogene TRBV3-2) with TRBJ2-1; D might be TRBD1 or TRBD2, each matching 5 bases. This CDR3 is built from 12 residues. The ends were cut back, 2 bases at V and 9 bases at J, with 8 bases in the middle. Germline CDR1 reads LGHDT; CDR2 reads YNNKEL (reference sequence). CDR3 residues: CASSQSGPEQFF. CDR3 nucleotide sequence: TGTGCCAGCAGCCAATCGGGGCCTGAGCAGTTCTTC.

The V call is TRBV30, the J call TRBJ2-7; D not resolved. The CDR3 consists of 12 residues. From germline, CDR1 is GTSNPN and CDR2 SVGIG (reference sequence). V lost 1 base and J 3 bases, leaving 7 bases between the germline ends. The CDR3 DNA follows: TGTGCCTGGAGTGGTGAAAGCTACGAGCAGTACTTC. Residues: CAWSGESYEQYF.

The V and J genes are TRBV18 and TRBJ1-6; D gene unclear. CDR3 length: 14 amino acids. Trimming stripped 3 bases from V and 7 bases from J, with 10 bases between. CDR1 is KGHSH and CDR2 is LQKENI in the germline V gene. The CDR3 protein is CASSPITENSPLHF. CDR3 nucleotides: TGTGCCAGCTCACCGATTACGGAGAATTCACCCCTCCACTTT.

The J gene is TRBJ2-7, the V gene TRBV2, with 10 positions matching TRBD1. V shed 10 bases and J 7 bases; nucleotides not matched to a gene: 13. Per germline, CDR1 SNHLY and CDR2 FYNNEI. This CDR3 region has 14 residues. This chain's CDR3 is CAMGYGTGAREQYF. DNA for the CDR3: TGTGCCATGGGATACGGGACAGGGGCGCGGGAGCAGTACTTC.

The CDR3 nucleotides are TGTGCCAGCAGCGCGACATTCACCACTGAAGCTTTCTTT. The encoded protein is CASSATFTTEAFF. The J gene is TRBJ1-1, the V gene TRBV9; D remains unclear. In germline, CDR1 is SGDLS, CDR2 YYNGEE. The CDR3 length is 13 residues. Trimming took off 3 bases at V and 4 bases at J, with 10 bases between the two ends.

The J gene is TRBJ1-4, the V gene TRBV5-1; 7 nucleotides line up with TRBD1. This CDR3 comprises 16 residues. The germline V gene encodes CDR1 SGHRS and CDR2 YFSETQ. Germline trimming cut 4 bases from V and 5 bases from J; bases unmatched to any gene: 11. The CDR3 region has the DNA TGCGCCAGCAGCCCCGGTAAACAGGGGCGGAATGAAAAACTGTTTTTT. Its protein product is CASSPGKQGRNEKLFF.

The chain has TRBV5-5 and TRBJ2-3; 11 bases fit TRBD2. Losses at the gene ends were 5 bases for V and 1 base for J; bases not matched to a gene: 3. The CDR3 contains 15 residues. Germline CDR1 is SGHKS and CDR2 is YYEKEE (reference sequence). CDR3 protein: CASRSGLAGTDTQYF. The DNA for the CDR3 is TGTGCCAGCAGGTCGGGACTAGCGGGCACAGATACGCAGTATTTT.

As DNA, the CDR3 is TGTGCCAGCTCGACGACGTGGGACACCGGGGAGCTGTTTTTT. It translates to CASSTTWDTGELFF. The J gene is TRBJ2-2, the V gene TRBV7-2, with unresolved D. Per germline, CDR1 SGHTA and CDR2 FQGNSA. This CDR3 spans 14 amino acids. With 8 bases removed from V and 3 bases from J, the gap between germline ends came to 13 bases.

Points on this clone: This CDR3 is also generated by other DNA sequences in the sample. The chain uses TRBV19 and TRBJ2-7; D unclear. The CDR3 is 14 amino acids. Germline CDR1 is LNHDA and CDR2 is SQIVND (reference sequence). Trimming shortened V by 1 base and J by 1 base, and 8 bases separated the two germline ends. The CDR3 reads CASSIGAESYEQYF. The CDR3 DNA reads TGTGCCAGTAGTATAGGAGCAGAGTCCTACGAGCAGTACTTC.

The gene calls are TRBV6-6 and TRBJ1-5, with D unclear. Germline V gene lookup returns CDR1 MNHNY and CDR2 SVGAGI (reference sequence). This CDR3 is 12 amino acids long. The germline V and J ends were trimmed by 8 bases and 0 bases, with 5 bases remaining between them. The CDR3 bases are TGTGCCAGCGCTCCTAGCAATCAGCCCCAGCATTTT. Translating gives CASAPSNQPQHF.

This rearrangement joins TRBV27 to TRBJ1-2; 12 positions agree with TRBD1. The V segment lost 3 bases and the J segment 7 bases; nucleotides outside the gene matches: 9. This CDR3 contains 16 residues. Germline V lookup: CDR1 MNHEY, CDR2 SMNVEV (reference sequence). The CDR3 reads CASSFGTGGNLGGYTF. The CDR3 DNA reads TGTGCCAGCAGTTTTGGGACAGGGGGCAATTTGGGTGGCTACACCTTC.

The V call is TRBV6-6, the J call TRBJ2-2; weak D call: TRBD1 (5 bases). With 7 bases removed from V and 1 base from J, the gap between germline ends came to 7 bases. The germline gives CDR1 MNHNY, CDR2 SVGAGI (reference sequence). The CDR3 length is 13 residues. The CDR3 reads CASTDRNTGELFF. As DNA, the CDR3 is TGTGCCAGCACCGACAGGAACACCGGGGAGCTGTTTTTT.

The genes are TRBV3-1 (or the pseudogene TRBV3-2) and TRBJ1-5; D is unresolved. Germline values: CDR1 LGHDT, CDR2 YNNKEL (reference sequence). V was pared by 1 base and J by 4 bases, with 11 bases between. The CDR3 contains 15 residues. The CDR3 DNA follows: TGTGCCAGCAGCCAAGGTGTCCTTGAAAATCAGCCCCAGCATTTT. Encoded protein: CASSQGVLENQPQHF.

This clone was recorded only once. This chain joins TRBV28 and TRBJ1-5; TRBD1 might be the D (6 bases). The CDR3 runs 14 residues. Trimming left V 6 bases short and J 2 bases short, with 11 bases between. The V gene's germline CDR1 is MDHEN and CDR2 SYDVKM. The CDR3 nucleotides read TGTGCCAGCAGACAGGACAGCGGCAATCAGCCCCAGCATTTT. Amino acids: CASRQDSGNQPQHF.

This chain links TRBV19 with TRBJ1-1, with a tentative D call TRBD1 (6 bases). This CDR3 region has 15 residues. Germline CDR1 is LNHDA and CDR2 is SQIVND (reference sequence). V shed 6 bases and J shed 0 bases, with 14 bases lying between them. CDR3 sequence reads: CASREGGILNTEAFF. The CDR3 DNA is TGTGCCAGTAGGGAGGGGGGCATCTTGAACACTGAAGCTTTCTTT.

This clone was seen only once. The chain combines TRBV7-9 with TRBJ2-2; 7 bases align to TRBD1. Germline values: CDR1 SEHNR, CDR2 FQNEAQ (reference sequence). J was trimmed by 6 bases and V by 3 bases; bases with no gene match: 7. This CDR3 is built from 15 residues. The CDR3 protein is CASSLSQGSPGELFF. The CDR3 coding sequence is TGTGCCAGCAGCTTGTCACAGGGGTCCCCCGGGGAGCTGTTTTTT.

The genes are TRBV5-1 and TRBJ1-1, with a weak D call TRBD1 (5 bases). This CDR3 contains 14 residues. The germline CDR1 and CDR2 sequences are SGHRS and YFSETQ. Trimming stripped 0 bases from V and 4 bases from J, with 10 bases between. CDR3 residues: CASSLEPGVTEAFF. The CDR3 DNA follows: TGCGCCAGCAGCTTGGAGCCGGGGGTCACTGAAGCTTTCTTT.

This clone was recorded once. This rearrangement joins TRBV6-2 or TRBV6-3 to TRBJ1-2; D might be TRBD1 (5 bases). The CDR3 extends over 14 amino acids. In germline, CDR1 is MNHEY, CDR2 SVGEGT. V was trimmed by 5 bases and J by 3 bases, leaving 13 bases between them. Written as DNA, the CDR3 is TGTGCCAGCAGTCCCCAGGGAGAGGACTATGGCTACACCTTC. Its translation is CASSPQGEDYGYTF.

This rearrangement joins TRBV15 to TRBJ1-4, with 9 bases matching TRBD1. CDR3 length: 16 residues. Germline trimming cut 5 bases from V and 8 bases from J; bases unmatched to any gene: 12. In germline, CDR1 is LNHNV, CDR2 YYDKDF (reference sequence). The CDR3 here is CATSRTYRGRKEKLFF. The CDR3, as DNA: TGTGCCACCAGCCGGACCTACAGGGGGCGCAAAGAAAAACTGTTTTTT.

The DNA for the CDR3 is TGTGCCAGCAGCCCGGGACTAGCGGGGGGGGATACGCAGTATTTT. Translated, it gives CASSPGLAGGDTQYF. J is TRBJ2-3 and V is TRBV5-4; 16 nucleotides line up with TRBD2. V lost 4 bases to trimming and J lost 6 bases; unmatched junction nucleotides: 2. Germline V gives CDR1 SGHNT, CDR2 YYREEE (reference sequence). There are 15 residues in the CDR3.

Here the CDR3 reads CASSPGDGYTF. In DNA form, the CDR3 reads TGTGCCAGCAGCCCCGGGGATGGCTACACCTTC. This chain links TRBV6-5 with TRBJ1-2; D not resolved. There are 11 residues in the CDR3. V was trimmed by 6 bases and J by 6 bases, leaving 8 bases between them. Germline CDR1 is MNHEY and CDR2 is SVGAGI.

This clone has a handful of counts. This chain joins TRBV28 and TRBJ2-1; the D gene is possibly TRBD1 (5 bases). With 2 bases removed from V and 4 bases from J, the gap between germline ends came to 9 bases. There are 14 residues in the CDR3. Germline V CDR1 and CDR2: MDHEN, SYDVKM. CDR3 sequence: CASSLPQAYNEQFF. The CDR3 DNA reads TGTGCCAGCAGTTTACCACAGGCTTACAATGAGCAGTTCTTC.

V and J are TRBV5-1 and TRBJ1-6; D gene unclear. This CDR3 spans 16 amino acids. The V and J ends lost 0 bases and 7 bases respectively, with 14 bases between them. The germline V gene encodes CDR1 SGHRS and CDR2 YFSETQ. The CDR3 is CASSLDSLEVNSPLHF. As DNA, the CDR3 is TGCGCCAGCAGCTTGGATTCCCTAGAGGTGAATTCACCCCTCCACTTT.

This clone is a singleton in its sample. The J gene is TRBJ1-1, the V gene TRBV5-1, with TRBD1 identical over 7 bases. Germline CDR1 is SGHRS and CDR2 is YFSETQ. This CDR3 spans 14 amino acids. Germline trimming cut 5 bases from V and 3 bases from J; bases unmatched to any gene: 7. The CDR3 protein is CASSTGAGYTEAFF. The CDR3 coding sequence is TGCGCCAGCAGTACAGGGGCGGGGTACACTGAAGCTTTCTTT.

In DNA form, the CDR3 reads TGTGCCAGCAGCGACACCATGGGAGGGACCCAGTACTTC. Its translation is CASSDTMGGTQYF. J is TRBJ2-5 and V is TRBV7-3; maybe TRBD2 (6 bases). The germline CDR1 and CDR2 sequences are SGHTA and FQGTGA. The length of the CDR3 is 13 residues. Between the trimmed V and J ends, which lost 5 bases and 7 bases, there was a span of 14 bases.

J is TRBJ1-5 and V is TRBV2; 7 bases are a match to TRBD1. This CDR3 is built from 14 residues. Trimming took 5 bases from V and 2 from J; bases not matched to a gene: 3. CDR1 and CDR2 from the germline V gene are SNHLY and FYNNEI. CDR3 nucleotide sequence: TGTGCCAGCAGTCCTACAGGGGGCAATCAGCCCCAGCATTTT. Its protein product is CASSPTGGNQPQHF.

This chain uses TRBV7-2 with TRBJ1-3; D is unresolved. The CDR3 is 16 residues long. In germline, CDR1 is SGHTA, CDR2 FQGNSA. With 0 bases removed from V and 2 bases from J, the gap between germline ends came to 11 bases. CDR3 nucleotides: TGTGCCAGCAGCTTAGCGCATAGGGAGACTGGAAACACCATATATTTT. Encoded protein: CASSLAHRETGNTIYF.

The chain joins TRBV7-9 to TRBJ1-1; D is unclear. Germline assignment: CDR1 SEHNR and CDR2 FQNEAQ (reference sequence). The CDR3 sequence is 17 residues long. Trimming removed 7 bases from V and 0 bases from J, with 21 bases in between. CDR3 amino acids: CASTPRREGTVNTEAFF. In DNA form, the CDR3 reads TGTGCCAGCACCCCTAGAAGAGAGGGTACCGTGAACACTGAAGCTTTCTTT.

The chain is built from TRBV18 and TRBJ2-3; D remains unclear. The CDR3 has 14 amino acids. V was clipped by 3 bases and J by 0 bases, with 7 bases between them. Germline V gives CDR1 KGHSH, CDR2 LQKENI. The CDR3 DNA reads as TGTGCCAGCTCACCCCTGAGGAGCACAGATACGCAGTATTTT. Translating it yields CASSPLRSTDTQYF.

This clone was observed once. In DNA form, the CDR3 reads TGTGCCAGCAGCGTTGGTCCAGCCTGGGGCGAGCAGTACTTC. Encoded protein: CASSVGPAWGEQYF. This chain uses TRBV9 with TRBJ2-7; D call uncertain. Trimming pared 2 bases from V and 6 bases from J, leaving 15 bases between. The germline CDR1 and CDR2 sequences are SGDLS and YYNGEE. There are 14 residues in the CDR3.